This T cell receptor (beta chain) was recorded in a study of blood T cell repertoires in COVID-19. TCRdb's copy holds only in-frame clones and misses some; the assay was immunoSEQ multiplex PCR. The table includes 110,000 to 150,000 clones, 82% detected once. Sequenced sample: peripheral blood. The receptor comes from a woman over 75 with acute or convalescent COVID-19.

The CDR3 nucleotides read TGCGCCAGCAGCTTGGGGACTAGCGGGAGCTTGAGAGAGACCCAGTACTTC. Protein sequence: CASSLGTSGSLRETQYF. The chain employs TRBV5-1 and TRBJ2-5, with TRBD2 identical over 13 bases. The CDR3 covers 17 residues. The V gene end was trimmed by 0 bases and the J gene end by 4 bases; junction bases not matched to a gene: 6. From germline, CDR1 is SGHRS and CDR2 YFSETQ.